This T cell receptor beta chain stems from a study of CD8 T cells in ankylosing spondylitis. CDR1 MGHDK and CDR2 SYGVNS come from the germline V gene. After removal of 4 bases from V and 0 bases from J, the junction contained 5 bases not matched to a gene. CDR3 length: 15 amino acids. This clonotype was counted many times. A quantitative 5'-RACE method, one with molecular barcodes, was used to make TCR beta libraries. Each CDR3 protein is one row after TCRdb ran MiXCR on the 5' RACE reads. The sample lists around 300,000 distinct CDR3 sequences, approximately 10% occurring once. The sequenced material came from blood, either unsorted or a sorted T cell fraction (not recorded which). The chain links TRBV25-1 to TRBJ1-2; 7 nucleotides line up with TRBD1. The TCR comes from a female donor with ankylosing spondylitis or in good health (not recorded which). The CDR3 reads CASSVGQSANYGYTF. CDR3 nucleotides: TGTGCCAGCAGTGTGGGACAGTCAGCTAACTATGGCTACACCTTC.